The rows below give T cell receptor beta chains drawn from one sample of a study of blood T cell repertoires in COVID-19. The assay was immunoSEQ multiplex PCR, and TCRdb's table has in-frame clones only and misses some. This table holds about 68,000 clones, roughly 85% found once. Input material: peripheral blood. The receptor source for this set is a man aged 45 to 65 with acute or convalescent COVID-19. Each CDR3 is given with its conserved first and last residue. Each record gives: D gene, clone size, J gene, V gene, CDR3 DNA, CDR3 protein. A D gene is named only where the DNA matches it firmly. Some rows mark clone size as missing; the rest say once, few, many or name a class of expanded clone.

d_call: .; clone_size: .; j_call: TRBJ2-5; v_call: TRBV2; cdr3_nt: TGTGCCAGCAGTGCGGACTACCAAGAGACCCAGTACTTC; cdr3_aa: CASSADYQETQYF
d_call: TRBD1; clone_size: .; j_call: TRBJ1-2; v_call: TRBV5-6; cdr3_nt: TGTGCCAGCAGCCCGACAGGGGGCGGCTATGGCTACACCTTC; cdr3_aa: CASSPTGGGYGYTF
d_call: .; clone_size: few; j_call: TRBJ1-2; v_call: TRBV4-1; cdr3_nt: TGCGCCAGCAGCCAACCCCGACAGTCCTCTAACTATGGCTACACCTTC; cdr3_aa: CASSQPRQSSNYGYTF
d_call: TRBD1; clone_size: .; j_call: TRBJ2-3; v_call: TRBV2; cdr3_nt: TGCTGCTCGTCAGGACAGGGAAGCACAGATACGCAGTATTTT; cdr3_aa: CCSSGQGSTDTQYF
d_call: .; clone_size: .; j_call: TRBJ2-5; v_call: TRBV3-1/TRBV3-2; cdr3_nt: TGTGCCAGCAGCCAAGCTGCCCCCAGGTGGGAAGAGACCCAGTACTTC; cdr3_aa: CASSQAAPRWEETQYF
d_call: .; clone_size: .; j_call: TRBJ2-5; v_call: TRBV7-6; cdr3_nt: TGTGCCATTTCAGACGGGACATATGAAGAGACCCAGTACTTC; cdr3_aa: CAISDGTYEETQYF
d_call: .; clone_size: few; j_call: TRBJ1-1; v_call: TRBV27; cdr3_nt: TGTGCCAGCAGTCGCACGGGTGCTTTCTTT; cdr3_aa: CASSRTGAFF
d_call: .; clone_size: .; j_call: TRBJ2-4; v_call: TRBV29-1; cdr3_nt: TGCAGCGTCGGGGTTCTAGCCAAAAACATTCAGTACTTC; cdr3_aa: CSVGVLAKNIQYF
d_call: .; clone_size: .; j_call: TRBJ1-2; v_call: TRBV7-2; cdr3_nt: TGTGCCAGCAGCCCAACTCGGGGAATCAGGGAGGGAACACGAGGCTACACCTTC; cdr3_aa: CASSPTRGIREGTRGYTF
d_call: TRBD1; clone_size: .; j_call: TRBJ2-3; v_call: TRBV2; cdr3_nt: TGTGCCAGCAGTGAAGGGACAGGGGCGCCAGATACGCAGTATTTT; cdr3_aa: CASSEGTGAPDTQYF
d_call: .; clone_size: few; j_call: TRBJ2-5; v_call: TRBV6-5; cdr3_nt: TGTGCCAGCATAGGGGTAGGGGAGACCCAGTACTTC; cdr3_aa: CASIGVGETQYF
d_call: TRBD1; clone_size: .; j_call: TRBJ2-1; v_call: TRBV24-1; cdr3_nt: TGTGCCACCAGTGTTCCCCGAGACAGGGGGGATGAGCAGTTCTTC; cdr3_aa: CATSVPRDRGDEQFF
d_call: .; clone_size: .; j_call: TRBJ1-1; v_call: TRBV6-4; cdr3_nt: TGTGCCAGCAGTGAAAACAGGGTTAGTGAAGCTTTCTTT; cdr3_aa: CASSENRVSEAFF
d_call: .; clone_size: .; j_call: TRBJ2-5; v_call: TRBV18; cdr3_nt: TGTGCCAGCTCACCACAGGTCAGGGTGGATCAAGAGACCCAGTACTTC; cdr3_aa: CASSPQVRVDQETQYF
d_call: TRBD2; clone_size: .; j_call: TRBJ2-5; v_call: TRBV11-2; cdr3_nt: TGTGCCAGCAGCTCACTAGCGGGTCAAGAGACCCAGTACTTC; cdr3_aa: CASSSLAGQETQYF
d_call: .; clone_size: .; j_call: TRBJ1-2; v_call: TRBV6-1; cdr3_nt: TGTGCCAGCAGTGAGATTTTGGGCAGATATGGCTACACCTTC; cdr3_aa: CASSEILGRYGYTF
d_call: .; clone_size: once; j_call: TRBJ2-7; v_call: TRBV14; cdr3_nt: TGTGCCAGCAGTGTACAGGGTACGAGAAACGAGCAGTACTTC; cdr3_aa: CASSVQGTRNEQYF
d_call: TRBD1; clone_size: .; j_call: TRBJ2-1; v_call: TRBV27; cdr3_nt: TGTGCCAGCAGTTCCCTAACCGCTGACAGGGGGGTCTACAATGAGCAGTTCTTC; cdr3_aa: CASSSLTADRGVYNEQFF
d_call: .; clone_size: .; j_call: TRBJ1-6; v_call: TRBV6-1; cdr3_nt: TGTGCCAGCAGTGAAGCTCGGGATTATCTCCACTTT; cdr3_aa: CASSEARDYLHF
d_call: TRBD2; clone_size: .; j_call: TRBJ2-1; v_call: TRBV14; cdr3_nt: TGTGCCAGCAGCCAAGGGCGGGGGGGCCAAAATGAGCAGTTCTTC; cdr3_aa: CASSQGRGGQNEQFF
d_call: .; clone_size: .; j_call: TRBJ1-2; v_call: TRBV19; cdr3_nt: TGTGCCAGTAGATTCAGGGAAGGCTATGGCTACACCTTC; cdr3_aa: CASRFREGYGYTF
d_call: TRBD1; clone_size: .; j_call: TRBJ1-5; v_call: TRBV6-6; cdr3_nt: TGTGCCAGCAGTTATAATGACAGGGAGGACCAGCCCCAGCATTTT; cdr3_aa: CASSYNDREDQPQHF
d_call: TRBD2; clone_size: .; j_call: TRBJ2-5; v_call: TRBV5-1; cdr3_nt: TGCGCCAGCAGCTTGGGTCTAGCGGGGGAGACCCAGTACTTC; cdr3_aa: CASSLGLAGETQYF
d_call: .; clone_size: .; j_call: TRBJ2-3; v_call: TRBV5-1; cdr3_nt: TGCGCCAGCAGCTGGAATGGACTTTCCACAGATACGCAGTATTTT; cdr3_aa: CASSWNGLSTDTQYF
d_call: TRBD1; clone_size: .; j_call: TRBJ1-2; v_call: TRBV7-8; cdr3_nt: TGTGCCAGCAGGTCCGGACAGGTAGCTAACTATGGCTACACCTTC; cdr3_aa: CASRSGQVANYGYTF
d_call: .; clone_size: .; j_call: TRBJ2-5; v_call: TRBV29-1; cdr3_nt: TGCAGCGGCGGCCTAGGCGAAGAGACCCAGTACTTC; cdr3_aa: CSGGLGEETQYF
d_call: TRBD1; clone_size: .; j_call: TRBJ2-1; v_call: TRBV19; cdr3_nt: TGTGCCAGTAGTATGACAGGGGACAATGAGCAGTTCTTC; cdr3_aa: CASSMTGDNEQFF
d_call: TRBD1; clone_size: .; j_call: TRBJ2-7; v_call: TRBV19; cdr3_nt: TGTGCCAGTAGTCCCGACAGGGGGCTGGGCTACGAGCAGTACTTC; cdr3_aa: CASSPDRGLGYEQYF
d_call: TRBD1; clone_size: once; j_call: TRBJ2-6; v_call: TRBV2; cdr3_nt: TGTGCCAGCAGACCGAGACAGGGGCAAACTGGGGCCAACGTCCTGACTTTC; cdr3_aa: CASRPRQGQTGANVLTF
d_call: .; clone_size: .; j_call: TRBJ1-2; v_call: TRBV15; cdr3_nt: TGTGCCACCAGCAGGTCCGACAGGTACTACACCTTC; cdr3_aa: CATSRSDRYYTF
d_call: TRBD2; clone_size: once; j_call: TRBJ2-1; v_call: TRBV6-1; cdr3_nt: TGTGCCAGCACCCATCTCGGGGGGAATGAGCAGTTCTTC; cdr3_aa: CASTHLGGNEQFF
d_call: TRBD1; clone_size: .; j_call: TRBJ1-3; v_call: TRBV11-2; cdr3_nt: TGTGCCAGCAGCCCCGGGACAGTCACGGACACCATATATTTT; cdr3_aa: CASSPGTVTDTIYF
d_call: .; clone_size: .; j_call: TRBJ2-3; v_call: TRBV19; cdr3_nt: TGTGCCAGTAGTATGTCCAATACAGATACGCAGTATTTT; cdr3_aa: CASSMSNTDTQYF
d_call: .; clone_size: .; j_call: TRBJ2-2; v_call: TRBV7-7; cdr3_nt: TGTGCTAGCAGCTTCCCGGGACAATCGAACACCGGGGAGCTGTTTTTT; cdr3_aa: CASSFPGQSNTGELFF
d_call: TRBD2; clone_size: .; j_call: TRBJ2-3; v_call: TRBV5-6; cdr3_nt: TGTGCCAGCCTCGGTAGCGGGGGGTCAGATACGCAGTATTTT; cdr3_aa: CASLGSGGSDTQYF
d_call: TRBD1; clone_size: .; j_call: TRBJ1-5; v_call: TRBV7-9; cdr3_nt: TGTGCCAGCAGCCAGCGACAGGGGGCAAAGAATCAGCCCCAGCATTTT; cdr3_aa: CASSQRQGAKNQPQHF
d_call: TRBD1; clone_size: once; j_call: TRBJ1-3; v_call: TRBV7-6; cdr3_nt: TGTGCCAGCAGCTCCCGCGGGACAGGGGAAGACACCATATATTTT; cdr3_aa: CASSSRGTGEDTIYF
d_call: .; clone_size: .; j_call: TRBJ1-6; v_call: TRBV27; cdr3_nt: TGTGCCAGCAGTTCGGGACTCAGCTCCTATAATTCACCCCTCCACTTT; cdr3_aa: CASSSGLSSYNSPLHF
d_call: TRBD2; clone_size: .; j_call: TRBJ2-1; v_call: TRBV5-1; cdr3_nt: TGCGCCAGCAGCTTGGCGGGGGGGCCACACAATGAGCAGTTCTTC; cdr3_aa: CASSLAGGPHNEQFF
d_call: TRBD2; clone_size: .; j_call: TRBJ2-1; v_call: TRBV7-2; cdr3_nt: TGTGCCAGCAGCCTACGAGCGGGGCCCTACAATGAGCAGTTCTTC; cdr3_aa: CASSLRAGPYNEQFF
d_call: TRBD1; clone_size: .; j_call: TRBJ2-7; v_call: TRBV15; cdr3_nt: TGTGCCACCAGCAGAGATCCTGGACAGGGGTTCTACGAGCAGTACTTC; cdr3_aa: CATSRDPGQGFYEQYF
d_call: .; clone_size: few; j_call: TRBJ2-7; v_call: TRBV7-9; cdr3_nt: TGTGCCAGCCAACTACGGCGGGACGACGAGCAGTACTTC; cdr3_aa: CASQLRRDDEQYF
d_call: TRBD2; clone_size: .; j_call: TRBJ2-7; v_call: TRBV6-5; cdr3_nt: TGTGCCAGCAGTTACGGGACTAGCGGGGGATCCTACGAGCAGTACTTC; cdr3_aa: CASSYGTSGGSYEQYF
d_call: .; clone_size: .; j_call: TRBJ1-5; v_call: TRBV27; cdr3_nt: TGTGCCAGCAGTTCCGAGGGCAGGGGCCATCAGCCCCAGCATTTT; cdr3_aa: CASSSEGRGHQPQHF
d_call: TRBD1; clone_size: .; j_call: TRBJ1-1; v_call: TRBV6-5; cdr3_nt: TGTGCCAGCAGTCCTAAGGACAGGGGGACTGAAGCTTTCTTT; cdr3_aa: CASSPKDRGTEAFF
d_call: TRBD2; clone_size: .; j_call: TRBJ2-5; v_call: TRBV11-3; cdr3_nt: TGTGCCAGCAGCCGTAGCGGGGGGGGCCAAGAGACCCAGTACTTC; cdr3_aa: CASSRSGGGQETQYF
d_call: .; clone_size: .; j_call: TRBJ2-1; v_call: TRBV27; cdr3_nt: TGTGCCAGCAGTGAGGGGGTAGCCTACAATGAGCAGTTCTTC; cdr3_aa: CASSEGVAYNEQFF
d_call: .; clone_size: .; j_call: TRBJ1-4; v_call: TRBV11-2; cdr3_nt: TGTGCCAGCAGCCGCCTTCCTAAGGGGTTAGGTGCAAATGAAAAACTGTTTTTT; cdr3_aa: CASSRLPKGLGANEKLFF
d_call: TRBD1; clone_size: .; j_call: TRBJ2-7; v_call: TRBV28; cdr3_nt: TGTGCCAGCAGACAGACCGGGACAGGGGACTACGAGCAGTACTTC; cdr3_aa: CASRQTGTGDYEQYF
d_call: .; clone_size: .; j_call: TRBJ2-3; v_call: TRBV21-1; cdr3_nt: TGTGCCAGCAGCAAAAAGGGCCAGGGAGGGATAGATACGCAGTATTTT; cdr3_aa: CASSKKGQGGIDTQYF
d_call: .; clone_size: .; j_call: TRBJ2-1; v_call: TRBV5-5; cdr3_nt: TGTGCCAGCAGCTTTCGGCGACAGACCCTTAGCTCCTACAATGAGCAGTTCTTC; cdr3_aa: CASSFRRQTLSSYNEQFF
d_call: .; clone_size: .; j_call: TRBJ2-1; v_call: TRBV4-2; cdr3_nt: TGTGCCAGCAGCCAAGTGTACAGCTCCTACAATGAGCAGTTCTTC; cdr3_aa: CASSQVYSSYNEQFF
d_call: .; clone_size: .; j_call: TRBJ1-5; v_call: TRBV21-1; cdr3_nt: TGTGCCAGCAGCGCACCAAACGGCCAGGGTCCCTATAGCAATCAGCCCCAGCATTTT; cdr3_aa: CASSAPNGQGPYSNQPQHF
d_call: TRBD2; clone_size: few; j_call: TRBJ2-3; v_call: TRBV2; cdr3_nt: TGTGCCAGCAAGCGGCGGGGGGGCCTTACAGATACGCAGTATTTT; cdr3_aa: CASKRRGGLTDTQYF
d_call: .; clone_size: .; j_call: TRBJ1-1; v_call: TRBV6-5; cdr3_nt: TGTGCCAGTGGTCCCACAATTCTGAACACTGAAGCTTTCTTT; cdr3_aa: CASGPTILNTEAFF
d_call: TRBD1; clone_size: .; j_call: TRBJ2-2; v_call: TRBV6-5; cdr3_nt: TGTGCCAGCAGGGGACAGGCGAACACCGGGGAGCTGTTTTTT; cdr3_aa: CASRGQANTGELFF
d_call: TRBD2; clone_size: .; j_call: TRBJ2-3; v_call: TRBV6-5; cdr3_nt: TGTGCCAGCATCGATCTAGCGGTTACAGATACGCAGTATTTT; cdr3_aa: CASIDLAVTDTQYF